This TCR beta chain was observed in a study of cytomegalovirus exposure and HLA in healthy donors (TCRdb year 2017). About the investigation overall: An earlier analysis of under 600 of the donors reported 250 to 300 Gb of sequence data and some 120 million unique TCR beta sequences from about 179 million T cells. HLA typing included class I and class II loci at four-digit resolution. To predict cytomegalovirus infection status, the study combined high-throughput TCR immunosequencing, statistical association of individual TCRs with disease status, and machine learning. Along with the approximately 650-subject first cohort, a separate validation cohort of over a hundred different subjects was used. Typing coverage varied by locus: 629-630 donors for A, B, C, DRB1 and DQB1; around 560 for DQA1; approximately 610 for DPA1; more than 450 for DPB1. The study profiled the T cell repertoires of hundreds of subjects by immunosequencing and related them to cytomegalovirus serostatus. In an earlier analysis of around 540 of the donors, high-throughput TCR beta sequencing was used to judge whether each TCR beta V gene segment behaved as functional or pseudogenic. The study was designed to test whether signatures of past pathogen exposure could be identified by cataloging public T cell receptors. About five DR-DQ haplotypes were handled as single units for association and clustering, since linkage in the cohort was strong. Of the 398 genotyped donors, roughly 80% fell in the genetic ancestry cluster associated with self-reported Caucasian donors. Among about 400 genotyped donors of the cohort, an average of around 250,000 unique TCR beta nucleotide sequences was sequenced per donor, of which about 18% were non-productive. A later genetic analysis took genome-wide SNP genotypes for about 55% of the roughly 700 donors and used that subset as a discovery cohort. The later analysis used no new phenotypic data to find candidate immune exposures, relying instead on TCR beta sequences and their occurrence across donors. All discovery cohort repertoires had been generated using a single sequencing platform. Alongside the repertoire data, information on donor age, sex, ethnicity and CMV serostatus was compiled. Approximately 300 gigabases of sequencing data and tens of millions of unique TCR sequences were included in an early release covering under 650 HLA-typed donors. In a later analysis, previously published TCR beta repertoires from roughly 710 donors were re-analyzed and high-resolution HLA genotyping was added so that TCR occurrence patterns could be studied. Overall results and qualifications from the work: Most TCR sequences were seen in very few donors, while some public TCRs were found in many individuals. In both the original and validation cohorts, the classifier was reported to diagnose cytomegalovirus status with high specificity and sensitivity. In a later genetic analysis, fewer N-insertions in productive TCRs were reported among donors in an Asian-associated ancestry cluster than the approximately 670-donor mean. Because HLA typing was missing for some donors at each locus, association tests included only the typed subset. An earlier analysis of approximately 500 of the donors showed that most TCR beta V segments appeared in productive rearrangements either about 90% or about 30% of the time, which broadly matched IMGT annotations. A few of the identified cytomegalovirus-associated TCR beta chains were confirmed in vitro to be specific for cytomegalovirus antigens. A further reported finding was that TCR beta sequences accurately predicted the HLA-A and HLA-B alleles for most subjects in the first cohort. Roughly 15 rarely observed V segments, including chromosome 9 orphons, were excluded from the earlier analysis of approximately 500 of the donors because counts were too low. The study listed over 150 TCR beta chains as associated with cytomegalovirus. An association between a missense DCLRE1C variant and V-gene and J-gene trimming of TCR beta chains was found in a later genetic analysis and replicated in an independent cohort. The only immune exposure information available for the cohort was CMV serostatus. A later analysis associated about 17,000 TCR beta sequences with specific HLA alleles at a false discovery rate of 0.05. A later analysis found that HLA-associated TCR beta chains were more clonally expanded and had lower generation probabilities than equally common non-associated chains. According to a later analysis, TCR association rates differed among HLA loci, with DRB1 alleles showing the most associated TCRs and HLA-C alleles showing the fewest. Strong co-occurrence of HLA alleles, especially DR and DQ, made assigning TCR associations to individual alleles difficult. Several of the top co-occurrence clusters appeared to be linked to parvovirus B19, influenza, CMV and Epstein-Barr virus, according to a later analysis. The authors suggested that the approach could potentially be extended to other disease states and immunological phenotypes. Only TCR beta chains were sequenced in this cohort, and the absence of alpha or paired-chain data limited detectable features. Roughly uniform sequencing depth across donors was assumed in presence/absence analyses, although this assumption may not hold. Some IMGT-functional V segments, including TRBV6-2 and TRBV6-3, could not be distinguished by the 87-base-pair reads and were therefore excluded. A later analysis found that most CMV-associated TCR beta chains appeared HLA-restricted, with HLA associations seemingly driven largely by CMV exposure. A cluster of highly shared sequence variants was judged likely to be a technical artifact of the sequencing pipeline. Correlated functional status among segregating V segments might reflect linkage disequilibrium, but an unknown experimental factor could not be ruled out.

From the cysteine through the phenylalanine, the CDR3 covers 15 amino acids. The retained sequence is limited to the CDR3, 45 bases, with the frame set at the first base. Based on the germline V gene, the CDR1 and CDR2 sequences are MNHEY and SVGAGI. From V the trimming removes 0 bases and from J it removes 8 bases, while the gene matches leave 6 bases of the junction unaccounted for. The method was the immunoSEQ multiplex PCR assay. The multiplex PCR relied on a mix of 60 forward primers for TCR Vbeta segments and 13 reverse primers for TCR Jbeta segments. Amplification of the CDR3 region of rearranged TCR beta genes was performed with a multiplex PCR assay on genomic DNA. Amplified TCR beta libraries were sequenced as 87-base-pair reads on the Illumina HiSeq System. In the source study's methods: In a later analysis, about 80 million unique TCR beta chains were counted across the approximately 620 repertoires, and approximately 9.9 million of these chains were shared by at least two donors. Raw reads were error-corrected and collapsed into unique sequences by a nearest-neighbor algorithm in which closely related sequences were merged to remove PCR and sequencing errors. To assign V, D and J gene segments, CDR3 sequences were aligned to IMGT reference sequences. For a sequence to be retained, at least a six-nucleotide match to both a V gene segment and a J gene segment was required. A rearrangement counted as productive if the CDR3 had no stop codons and remained in frame with V and J, and every other rearrangement counted as non-productive. CDR3 was defined by IMGT convention, running from the second conserved V-encoded cysteine to the conserved J-encoded phenylalanine. The earlier analysis of approximately 590 of the donors excluded any sequence lacking an unambiguous match to a single V gene segment. An earlier analysis of 500 to 600 of the donors classified V segments as functional when productive rearrangements were above 56.7% and as segregating when the standard deviation between donors was above 5%. A statistical classification framework was built to diagnose cytomegalovirus status from the catalog of TCR beta chain sequences. In a later analysis, TCR nucleotide sequences were compared against IMGT/GENE-DB human TR gene sequences so that V and J genes could be assigned. In a later analysis, CDR3 sequences and most-parsimonious VDJ recombination scenarios were assigned using the TCRdist pipeline. A later analysis defined each TCR beta chain by its CDR3 amino acid sequence plus V-gene family, and excluded reads lacking a unique V-gene family. To address suspected cross-contamination and a sequencing artifact, a later analysis removed 592 highly shared, low-generation-probability nucleotide sequences. A later analysis calculated a clonal expansion index for each public chain from normalized within-repertoire ranks of inferred template counts. Generation probabilities in a later analysis came from a VDJ recombination model fitted to out-of-frame rearrangements, and those results were checked against IGoR. A later analysis scored TCR-TCR, TCR-HLA and TCR-CMV co-occurrence with hypergeometric tests, applying a repertoire-size bias correction to TCR pairs. In a later analysis, false discovery rates were estimated by permuting HLA or CMV assignments 20 times. A later analysis grouped co-occurring TCRs with DBSCAN, adding TCRdist sequence similarity when clustering within HLA-allele-positive subsets. Repertoires with fewer than 30,000 or more than 120,000 public chains were left out of co-occurrence clustering, as were four to six repertoires with anomalous nucleotide sharing. TCRdb retrieved this table from immuneACCESS and kept in-frame rearrangements only. Not all clones are present; in checked studies, unresolved V genes account for under half, and no reason is known for the remainder. The V and J calls and the clone size are those of that table, but D and trimming were determined from the DNA. The sample data list approximately 69,000 clones, and roughly three quarters of these were observed just once. Jointly, the top ten make up 3% to 3.5% of the sample.

The cohort was made up of around 720 healthy bone marrow donors. At the time of sampling, every cohort member was nominally healthy, though immune exposures that went unrecorded were likely present. The donor tested CMV seronegative, placing the donor among the 350 to 400 seronegative members of the cohort. A peripheral blood sample was provided by each donor, and peripheral blood mononuclear cells were used for TCR beta sequencing. Genomic DNA extraction from the blood cell samples was performed with the Qiagen DNeasy Blood Extraction Kit. Regarding this clone: Its recognized antigen is unknown. No per-base quality is available; no much larger clone lies one base away.

The V and J segments used are TRBV6-5 and TRBJ1-4, with 7 junctional bases fitting TRBD1. The specimen was PBMCs. This clonotype originated in a young man in good health and CMV-seronegative. The nucleotides read TGTGCCAGCAGTTACTCGGGACAGTCGGGCGAAAAACTGTTTTTT. Translated, this gives CASSYSGQSGEKLFF.